This TCR beta chain is drawn from a study of identical twins. Template switching (which added a universal primer site) was used, and cDNA carried unique molecular identifiers. MiXCR, run by TCRdb on the 5' RACE reads, gives a single entry per CDR3 protein. Altogether fewer than 900,000 distinct CDR3 sequences are present, about 20% being singletons, with the ten largest covering approximately 14%. This clonotype was picked up a small number of times. Its antigen is as yet unknown. The study, taken as a whole, reports: There is a chance that invariant MAIT and iNKT cells partially muddied zero-insertion analyses.

The germline V gene has CDR1 LGHDT and CDR2 YNNKEL (reference sequence). V was clipped by 2 bases and J by 6 bases; unmatched bases: 2. The CDR3 has 15 residues. These data are also associated with another study on T cells expressing NK-cell markers. This second study notes: Sequencing of TCR beta repertoires drew on sorted CD3+CD56+NKG2C+, CD3+CD56+NKG2C- and CD3+CD56-NKG2C+ T cells. Seven sequenced donors out of eight were HCMV-seropositive, one seronegative.

Sequenced: PBMCs. This clonotype was obtained from a young woman in good health. The chain has TRBV3-1 and TRBJ2-2, with 11 positions matching TRBD2. DNA for the CDR3: TGTGCCAGCAGCCAAACTAGCGGGAGCCCCGGGGAGCTGTTTTTT. Its protein is CASSQTSGSPGELFF.